A selection of T cell receptor beta chains follows, all from one sample in a study of T cell clones after liver transplantation. Profiling relied on immunoSEQ multiplex PCR, and the TCRdb table lists in-frame clones only, not all of them. The repertoire has 90,000 to 120,000 clones, around 86% of them found once; the top ten carry over 0.9%. The material sequenced was CD4+ T cells from blood, taken before liver transplant. The source of these receptors is a human donor who received a liver transplant. Both conserved end residues are trimmed from each CDR3. Fields, in order: CDR3 protein, J gene, V gene.

CDR3: ASGPAAFTRNTEAF
J: TRBJ1-1
V: TRBV12-5

CDR3: ASSIGVRQPNQPQH
J: TRBJ1-5
V: TRBV19

CDR3: ASSAHGRAVEQY
J: TRBJ2-7
V: TRBV10-1

CDR3: ASSPQGSLQETQY
J: TRBJ2-5
V: TRBV18

CDR3: ASSGKSLSGNEQF
J: TRBJ2-1
V: TRBV2

CDR3: ASSLAGHVWT
J: TRBJ1-2
V: TRBV7-9

CDR3: ASSIPQGVSAYEQY
J: TRBJ2-7
V: TRBV7-8

CDR3: ASGGGVYSYNEQF
J: TRBJ2-1
V: TRBV12-5

CDR3: ASSPPGGLAFNEQF
J: TRBJ2-1
V: TRBV27

CDR3: ASSVDRGTYEQY
J: TRBJ2-7
V: TRBV2

CDR3: ASSFSANTEAF
J: TRBJ1-1
V: TRBV5-6

CDR3: ASSLSGQPGNTIY
J: TRBJ1-3
V: TRBV11-2

CDR3: ASTAGGSGANVLT
J: TRBJ2-6
V: TRBV5-1

CDR3: ASSLGEPNQPQH
J: TRBJ1-5
V: TRBV28

CDR3: ASSLEPGGEQY
J: TRBJ2-7
V: TRBV11-2

CDR3: ASSQDISGNTIY
J: TRBJ1-3
V: TRBV14

CDR3: TSSQEVSGHTEAF
J: TRBJ1-1
V: TRBV1

CDR3: ASSSSPSGQGGYEQY
J: TRBJ2-7
V: TRBV28

CDR3: ARSFDHLVTYEQY
J: TRBJ2-7
V: TRBV5-3

CDR3: ASSLSGSRTDTQY
J: TRBJ2-3
V: TRBV11-1

CDR3: ASSPRQIGNTIY
J: TRBJ1-3
V: TRBV6-5

CDR3: ASSEKRGQGVAAF
J: TRBJ1-1
V: TRBV2

CDR3: ASSSNPNSLSAEAF
J: TRBJ1-1
V: TRBV7-2

CDR3: ASHRVRGNTEAF
J: TRBJ1-1
V: TRBV19

CDR3: ASSPSSGRALNEQF
J: TRBJ2-1
V: TRBV18

CDR3: ASSNQGIRDYGYT
J: TRBJ1-2
V: TRBV6-1

CDR3: ASSPNERQY
J: TRBJ2-7
V: TRBV7-9

CDR3: ASSSPGQGSYEQY
J: TRBJ2-7
V: TRBV7-3

CDR3: ASSLEQGANEQY
J: TRBJ2-7
V: TRBV7-9

CDR3: ASSPSGGRTDTQY
J: TRBJ2-3
V: TRBV10-1

CDR3: ASSGGTASTDTQY
J: TRBJ2-3
V: TRBV27

CDR3: ASSLSRGNHNEQF
J: TRBJ2-1
V: TRBV5-8

CDR3: ASSVDGTGELF
J: TRBJ2-2
V: TRBV9

CDR3: ASSFRTGTYEQY
J: TRBJ2-7
V: TRBV28

CDR3: ASSLSSNTEAF
J: TRBJ1-1
V: TRBV5-1

CDR3: ASSDRLAGATNEQY
J: TRBJ2-7
V: TRBV5-4

CDR3: ASMRDGDNSPLH
J: TRBJ1-6
V: TRBV2

CDR3: ATRPGTGGAGELF
J: TRBJ2-2
V: TRBV5-1

CDR3: ASSQWGQVSGTQY
J: TRBJ2-5
V: TRBV19

CDR3: SVPEASNYGYT
J: TRBJ1-2
V: TRBV29-1

CDR3: ASSPRGSGANTGELF
J: TRBJ2-2
V: TRBV18

CDR3: ASLRRNSPLH
J: TRBJ1-6
V: TRBV10-1